These 8 T cell receptor beta chains were all obtained from the same sample, sequenced in a study of T cells after yellow fever vaccination. One entry per CDR3 protein results from TCRdb running MiXCR on the 5' RACE reads. The sample yields hundreds of thousands of distinct CDR3 sequences, more than 5.5% seen once. The sequenced sample was PBMCs, obtained 5 days after the yellow fever booster vaccination. These receptors came from a man aged 25-45 years who received the YFV17D yellow fever vaccine.

The V and J genes are TRBV5-4 and TRBJ2-1; TRBD2 matches at 8 bases. In germline, CDR1 is SGHNT, CDR2 YYREEE (reference sequence). The CDR3 sequence is 15 residues long. Trimming took 0 bases from V and 6 from J; bases not matched to a gene: 5. The CDR3 spells CASSLVSSGFNEQFF. The CDR3 nucleotides read TGTGCCAGCAGCTTGGTTTCTAGCGGGTTCAATGAGCAGTTCTTC.

The chain couples TRBV5-1 to TRBJ1-4; D possibly corresponds to TRBD1 (5 bases). CDR1 is SGHRS, CDR2 YFSETQ, per germline. This CDR3 has 15 residues. The germline V and J ends were trimmed by 5 bases and 1 base, with 12 bases remaining between them. DNA of the CDR3: TGCGCCAGCAGTCCAGGGTCTGGAACTAATGAAAAACTGTTTTTT. It encodes CASSPGSGTNEKLFF. Supplemented by reference TRBV5-1 and TRBJ1-4, the full variable domain reads KAGVTQTPRYLIKTRGQQVTLSCSPISGHRSVSWYQQTPGQGLQFLFEYFSETQRNKGNFPGRFSGRQFSNSRSEMNVSTLELGDSALYLCASSPGSGTNEKLFFGSGTQLSVL.

There are a few counts of this clonotype. The rearrangement joins TRBV20-1 to TRBJ2-4, with 10 bases that match TRBD2. Losses at the gene ends were 0 bases for V and 9 bases for J; bases not matched to a gene: 17. Germline lookup yields CDR1 DFQATT and CDR2 SNEGSKA (reference sequence). This CDR3 region has 18 residues. CDR3 amino acids: CSARDVRLAGARSTIQYF. DNA of the CDR3: TGCAGTGCTAGAGATGTACGTCTAGCGGGAGCAAGATCGACCATTCAGTACTTC.

This clonotype has a count of ten or more. The V gene is TRBV3-1, the J gene TRBJ2-5; D could derive from TRBD1 or TRBD2 (5 bases each). The CDR3 length is 15 residues. Germline lookup yields CDR1 LGHDT and CDR2 YNNKEL (reference sequence). Trimming shortened V by 0 bases and J by 4 bases, and 12 bases separated the two germline ends. The CDR3 protein is CASSQDRVGVETQYF. CDR3 in DNA: TGTGCCAGCAGCCAAGACAGGGTCGGGGTAGAGACCCAGTACTTC.

The CDR3 loop reads CASVDGGNTEAFF. CDR3 coding DNA: TGTGCCAGCGTGGACGGGGGGAACACTGAAGCTTTCTTT. The chain uses TRBV6-1 and TRBJ1-1, with D perhaps matching TRBD1 (5 bases). The CDR3 spans 13 residues. The V end lost 8 bases, the J end lost 1 base, and 11 bases lay between the germline ends. Germline loops: CDR1 MNHNS, CDR2 SASEGT.

This clonotype was observed many times. V and J are TRBV9 and TRBJ2-1, with 8 bases lining up with TRBD2. Germline V lookup: CDR1 SGDLS, CDR2 YYNGEE. V shed 2 bases and J 7 bases; nucleotides not matched to a gene: 8. This CDR3 is 15 amino acids long. The DNA for the CDR3 is TGTGCCAGCAGCGTCCTGAGCGGGAGTCCGAATGAGCAGTTCTTC. It is translated as CASSVLSGSPNEQFF. The whole variable domain, remainder taken from reference TRBV9 and TRBJ2-1, is DSGVTQTPKHLITATGQRVTLRCSPRSGDLSVYWYQQSLDQGLQFLIQYYNGEERAKGNILERFSAQQFPDLHSELNLSSLELGDSALYFCASSVLSGSPNEQFFGPGTRLTVL.

This clonotype showed up many times. The rearrangement uses TRBV30 and TRBJ2-2; D remains unclear. From germline, CDR1 is GTSNPN and CDR2 SVGIG (reference sequence). The CDR3 is 15 amino acids. Trimming took off 4 bases at V and 0 bases at J, with 12 bases between the two ends. CDR3 loop: CAWTGRKTNTGELFF. As DNA, the CDR3 is TGTGCCTGGACCGGACGGAAGACGAACACCGGGGAGCTGTTTTTT.

There are a few counts of this clonotype. V and J are TRBV13 and TRBJ2-7; perhaps TRBD1 as D (6 bases). Trimming left V 5 bases short and J 3 bases short, with 8 bases between. CDR1 and CDR2 (germline): PRHDT, FYEKMQ (reference sequence). The CDR3 covers 12 residues. The CDR3 is CASSIRGYEQYF. Written as DNA, the CDR3 is TGTGCCAGCAGCATCAGGGGCTACGAGCAGTACTTC.